Listed below are T cell receptor beta chains from one sample, sequenced in a study of blood T cell repertoires in COVID-19. The method was immunoSEQ multiplex PCR; TCRdb's version includes in-frame clones alone and lacks a portion of them. The data show about 200,000 clones, more than 70% seen once. Specimen: peripheral blood. The receptor set was obtained from a human donor in a cohort sampled during active COVID-19. The CDR3 runs from the conserved cysteine through the conserved F or W. D genes are given only for firm matches.

J | D | V | CDR3
TRBJ1-2 | TRBD1 | TRBV25-1 | CASRGQGGYGYTF
TRBJ2-3 | . | TRBV7-2 | CASSLLGDTQYF
TRBJ2-1 | . | TRBV29-1 | CSVVSSRNEQFF
TRBJ1-1 | TRBD1 | TRBV2 | CASTTGTGRPEAFF
TRBJ1-2 | TRBD1 | TRBV7-9 | CASSFPGGYGYTF
TRBJ1-4 | . | TRBV6-5 | CASSQVSHKKLFF
TRBJ2-1 | . | TRBV7-2 | CASSLGAHGMNEQFF
TRBJ2-5 | . | TRBV3-1/TRBV3-2 | CASSQDNQNQETQYF
TRBJ2-7 | . | TRBV4-2 | CASSQVQESYEQYF
TRBJ2-7 | . | TRBV19 | CASSIDWRGYEQYF